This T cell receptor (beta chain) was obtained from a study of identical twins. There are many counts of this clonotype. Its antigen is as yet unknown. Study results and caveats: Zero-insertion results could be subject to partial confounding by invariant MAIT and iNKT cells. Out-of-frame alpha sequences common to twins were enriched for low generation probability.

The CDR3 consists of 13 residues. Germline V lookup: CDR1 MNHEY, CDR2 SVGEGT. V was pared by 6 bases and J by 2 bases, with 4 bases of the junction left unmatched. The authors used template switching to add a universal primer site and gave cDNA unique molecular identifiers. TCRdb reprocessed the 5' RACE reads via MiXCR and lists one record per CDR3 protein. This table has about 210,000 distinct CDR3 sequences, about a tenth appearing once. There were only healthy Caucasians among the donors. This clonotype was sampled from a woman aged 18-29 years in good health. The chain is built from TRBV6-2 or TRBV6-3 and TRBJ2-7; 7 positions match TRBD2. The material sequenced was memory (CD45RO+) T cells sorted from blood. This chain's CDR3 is CASRREGTYEQYF. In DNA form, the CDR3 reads TGTGCCAGCAGGAGGGAGGGTACCTACGAGCAGTACTTC.